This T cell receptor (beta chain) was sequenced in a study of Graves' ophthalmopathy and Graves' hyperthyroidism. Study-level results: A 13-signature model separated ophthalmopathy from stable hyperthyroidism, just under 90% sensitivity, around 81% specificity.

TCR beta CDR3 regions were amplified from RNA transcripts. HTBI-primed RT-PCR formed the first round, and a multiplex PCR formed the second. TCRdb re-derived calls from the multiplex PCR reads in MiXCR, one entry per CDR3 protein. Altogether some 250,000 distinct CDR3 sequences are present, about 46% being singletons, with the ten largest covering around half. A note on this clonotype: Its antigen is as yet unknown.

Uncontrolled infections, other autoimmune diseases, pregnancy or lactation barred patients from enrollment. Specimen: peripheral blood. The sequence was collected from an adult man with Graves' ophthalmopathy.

Written as DNA, the CDR3 is TGCGCCAGCTACTGGACAGGGGGAACCGGGGAGCTGTTTTTT. Translating it yields CASYWTGGTGELFF. The chain recombines TRBV5-1 with TRBJ2-2; 10 nucleotides line up with TRBD1. The J segment lost 5 bases and the V segment lost 7 bases, leaving 5 bases of the junction unmatched. Germline lookup yields CDR1 SGHRS and CDR2 YFSETQ. CDR3 size: 14 residues.